Listed below are T cell receptor beta chains from one sample, sequenced in a study of cytomegalovirus exposure and HLA in healthy donors. The table came from immunoSEQ multiplex PCR; TCRdb's copy has only in-frame clones and leaves some out. The data show 90,000 to 150,000 clones, around three quarters seen once. Sequenced sample: PBMCs. These receptors were collected from a woman in her 30s in good health and CMV-seropositive. CDR3s include the opening cysteine and the closing phenylalanine or tryptophan. D genes are given only for firm matches. Expanded clones get a size class; other rows say once, few or many, or leave the size out.

clone_size	v_call	j_call	d_call	cdr3_aa	cdr3_nt
once	TRBV6-5	TRBJ2-1	-	CASSRPLGVRNEQFF	TGTGCCAGCAGCCGACCCCTGGGAGTTAGGAATGAGCAGTTCTTC
few	TRBV7-9	TRBJ1-1	-	CSSSFEVGEAFF	TGTTCCAGCAGCTTCGAGGTCGGTGAAGCTTTCTTT
few	TRBV18	TRBJ2-7	-	CASSPPSRADYEQYF	TGTGCCAGCTCACCACCATCCAGGGCTGACTACGAGCAGTACTTC
few	TRBV21-1	TRBJ1-1	-	CASSKRTGYLAFF	TGTGCCAGCAGCAAACGTACAGGGTACTTGGCTTTCTTT
-	TRBV7-6	TRBJ2-3	TRBD1	CASSVGGLTDTQYF	TGTGCCAGCAGCGTAGGGGGCCTCACAGATACGCAGTATTTT
-	TRBV5-1	TRBJ2-7	-	CASSLGGGRYEQYF	TGCGCCAGCAGCTTGGGGGGGGGCCGGTACGAGCAGTACTTC
once	TRBV19	TRBJ2-1	-	CASSIGQTINEQFF	TGTGCCAGTAGTATCGGACAGACCATCAATGAGCAGTTCTTC
-	TRBV15	TRBJ1-2	-	CATSDGRASEGYTF	TGTGCCACCTCCGACGGCAGGGCGTCTGAAGGCTACACCTTC
-	TRBV7-9	TRBJ1-4	-	CSSTQGGEKLFF	TGTTCCAGCACCCAAGGGGGTGAAAAACTGTTTTTT
-	TRBV5-1	TRBJ1-1	-	CASSLGPRQAVNTEAFF	TGCGCCAGCAGCTTGGGGCCCCGACAGGCGGTGAACACTGAAGCTTTCTTT
-	TRBV7-2	TRBJ2-3	-	CASSFLATDTQYF	TGTGCCAGCAGCTTCCTAGCCACAGATACGCAGTATTTT
-	TRBV21-1	TRBJ2-7	-	CASGPTGTGGSNEQYF	TGTGCCAGCGGTCCAACCGGGACAGGGGGCTCAAACGAGCAGTACTTC
-	TRBV5-1	TRBJ2-1	TRBD1	CASRAQTGGNEQFF	TGCGCCAGCCGTGCACAGACAGGGGGCAATGAGCAGTTCTTC
-	TRBV29-1	TRBJ2-7	TRBD1	CSAQRDRGNYEQYF	TGCAGCGCCCAGAGGGACAGAGGTAACTACGAGCAGTACTTC
-	TRBV10-3	TRBJ2-1	TRBD2	CAITGLAGNNEQFF	TGTGCCATCACCGGACTAGCGGGGAACAATGAGCAGTTCTTC
-	TRBV7-9	TRBJ1-1	TRBD1	CASRPRQGQGWNTEAFF	TGTGCCAGCAGGCCTCGACAGGGACAGGGCTGGAACACTGAAGCTTTCTTT
-	TRBV19	TRBJ2-3	-	CASSMSGSDTQYF	TGTGCCAGTAGTATGTCGGGTTCAGATACGCAGTATTTT
-	TRBV6-1	TRBJ2-7	-	CASSGDLGQLSEQYF	TGTGCCAGCAGTGGCGACTTAGGACAACTAAGCGAGCAGTACTTC
-	TRBV5-4	TRBJ2-1	-	CASRGDPTSYNEQFF	TGTGCCAGCAGGGGCGACCCGACCTCCTACAATGAGCAGTTCTTC
-	TRBV27	TRBJ2-3	-	CASSLSPGTDTQYF	TGTGCCAGCAGTTTATCCCCAGGGACAGATACGCAGTATTTT
once	TRBV28	TRBJ1-3	-	CASSSTGRSGNTIYF	TGTGCCAGCAGCTCCACAGGGCGCTCTGGAAACACCATATATTTT
-	TRBV2	TRBJ2-3	-	CASSERGNTQYF	TGTGCCAGCAGTGAACGGGGAAATACGCAGTATTTT
many	TRBV6-1	TRBJ2-2	TRBD2	CASSEGAGGITGELFF	TGTGCCAGCAGTGAGGGTGCGGGGGGGATCACCGGGGAGCTGTTTTTT
-	TRBV6-1	TRBJ2-4	TRBD2	CASSEGSGGGQNIQYF	TGTGCCAGCAGTGAAGGGTCGGGCGGGGGACAAAACATTCAGTACTTC